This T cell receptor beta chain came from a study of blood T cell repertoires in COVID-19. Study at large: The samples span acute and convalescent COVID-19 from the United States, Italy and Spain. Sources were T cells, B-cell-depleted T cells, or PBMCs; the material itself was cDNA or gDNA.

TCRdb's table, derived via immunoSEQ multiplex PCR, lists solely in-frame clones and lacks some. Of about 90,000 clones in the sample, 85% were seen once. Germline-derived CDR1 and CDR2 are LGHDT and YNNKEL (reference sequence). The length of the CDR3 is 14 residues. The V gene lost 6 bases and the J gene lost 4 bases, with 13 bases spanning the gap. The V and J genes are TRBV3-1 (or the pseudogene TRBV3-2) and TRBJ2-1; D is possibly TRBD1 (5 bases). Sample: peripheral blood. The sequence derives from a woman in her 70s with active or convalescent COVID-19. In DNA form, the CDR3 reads TGTGCCAGCAGTTACGTTCAGGGTTACAATGAGCAGTTCTTC. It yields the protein CASSYVQGYNEQFF.